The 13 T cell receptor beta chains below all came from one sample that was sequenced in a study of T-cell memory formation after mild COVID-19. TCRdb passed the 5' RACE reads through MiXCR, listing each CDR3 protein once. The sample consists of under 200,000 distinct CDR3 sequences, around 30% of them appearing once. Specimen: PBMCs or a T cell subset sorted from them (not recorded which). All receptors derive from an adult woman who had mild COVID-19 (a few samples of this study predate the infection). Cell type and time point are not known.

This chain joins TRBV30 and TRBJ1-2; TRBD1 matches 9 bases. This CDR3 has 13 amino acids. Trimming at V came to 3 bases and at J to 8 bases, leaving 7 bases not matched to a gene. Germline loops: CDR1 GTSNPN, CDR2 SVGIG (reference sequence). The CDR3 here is CAWRPGTGRGYTF. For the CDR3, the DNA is TGTGCCTGGAGACCGGGGACAGGGAGAGGCTACACCTTC.

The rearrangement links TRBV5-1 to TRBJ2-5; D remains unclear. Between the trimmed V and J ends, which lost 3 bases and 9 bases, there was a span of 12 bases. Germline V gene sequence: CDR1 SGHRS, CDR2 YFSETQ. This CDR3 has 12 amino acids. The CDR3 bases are TGCGCCAGCAGCTCTGACCCGACCTCCCAGTACTTC. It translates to CASSSDPTSQYF. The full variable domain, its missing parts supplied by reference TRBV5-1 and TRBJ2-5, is KAGVTQTPRYLIKTRGQQVTLSCSPISGHRSVSWYQQTPGQGLQFLFEYFSETQRNKGNFPGRFSGRQFSNSRSEMNVSTLELGDSALYLCASSSDPTSQYFGPGTRLLVL.

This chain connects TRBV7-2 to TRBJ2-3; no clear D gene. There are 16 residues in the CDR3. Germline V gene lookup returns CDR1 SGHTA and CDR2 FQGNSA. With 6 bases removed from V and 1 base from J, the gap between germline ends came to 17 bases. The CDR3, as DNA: TGTGCCAGCAGTACTTTGGGTACTACCGGCACAGATACGCAGTATTTT. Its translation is CASSTLGTTGTDTQYF.

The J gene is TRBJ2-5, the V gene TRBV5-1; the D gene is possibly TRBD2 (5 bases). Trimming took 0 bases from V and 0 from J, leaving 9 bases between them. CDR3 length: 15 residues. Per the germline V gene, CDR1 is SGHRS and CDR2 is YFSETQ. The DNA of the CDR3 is TGCGCCAGCAGCTTGGACCGGAGGTACCAAGAGACCCAGTACTTC. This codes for CASSLDRRYQETQYF.

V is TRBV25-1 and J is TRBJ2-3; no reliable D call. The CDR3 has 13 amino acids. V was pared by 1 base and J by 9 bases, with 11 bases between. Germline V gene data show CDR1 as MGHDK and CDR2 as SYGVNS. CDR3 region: CASSESEVSTQYF. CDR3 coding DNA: TGTGCCAGCAGTGAATCAGAGGTATCCACGCAGTATTTT.

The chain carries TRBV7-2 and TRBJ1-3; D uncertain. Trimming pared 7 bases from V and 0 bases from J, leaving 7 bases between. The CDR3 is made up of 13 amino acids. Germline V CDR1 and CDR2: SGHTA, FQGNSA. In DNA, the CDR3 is TGTGCCAGCAAGGAGGGCTCTGGAAACACCATATATTTT. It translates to CASKEGSGNTIYF.

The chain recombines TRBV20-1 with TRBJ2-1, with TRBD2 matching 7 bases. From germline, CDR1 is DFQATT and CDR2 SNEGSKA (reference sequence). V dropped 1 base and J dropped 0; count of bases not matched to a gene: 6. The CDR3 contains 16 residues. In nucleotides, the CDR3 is TGCAGTGCTAGAGTCCTAGCGGCGGTCTCCTACAATGAGCAGTTCTTC. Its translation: CSARVLAAVSYNEQFF.

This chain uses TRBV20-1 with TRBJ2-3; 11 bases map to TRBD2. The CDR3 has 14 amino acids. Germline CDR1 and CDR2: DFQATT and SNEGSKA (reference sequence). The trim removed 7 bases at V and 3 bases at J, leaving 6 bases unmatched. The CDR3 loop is CSVQLAGVTDTQYF. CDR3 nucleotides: TGCAGTGTTCAACTAGCGGGGGTGACAGATACGCAGTATTTT.

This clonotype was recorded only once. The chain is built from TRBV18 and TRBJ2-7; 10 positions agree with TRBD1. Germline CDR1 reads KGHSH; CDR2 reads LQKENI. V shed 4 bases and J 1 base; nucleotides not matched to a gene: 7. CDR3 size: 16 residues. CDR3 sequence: CASSRVPGQGSYEQYF. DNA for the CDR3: TGTGCCAGCTCACGCGTCCCGGGACAGGGGTCCTACGAGCAGTACTTC.

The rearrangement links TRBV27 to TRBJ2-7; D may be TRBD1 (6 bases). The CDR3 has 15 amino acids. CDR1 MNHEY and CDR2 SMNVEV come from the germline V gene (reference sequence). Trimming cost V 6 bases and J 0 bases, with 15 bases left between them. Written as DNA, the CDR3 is TGTGCCAGCAGCCGCAATTGGGACACCTCCTACGAGCAGTACTTC. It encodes CASSRNWDTSYEQYF.

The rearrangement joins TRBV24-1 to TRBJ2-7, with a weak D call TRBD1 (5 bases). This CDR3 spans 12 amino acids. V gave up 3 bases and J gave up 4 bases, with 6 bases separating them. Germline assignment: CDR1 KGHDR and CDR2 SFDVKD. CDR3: CATSDGAYEQYF. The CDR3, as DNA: TGTGCCACCAGTGATGGGGCATACGAGCAGTACTTC.

In DNA, the CDR3 is TGCGCCAGCACCGGAGCGGGAGAAGAGACCCAGTACTTC. This sequence encodes CASTGAGEETQYF. The gene calls are TRBV5-1 and TRBJ2-5, with TRBD2 matching 8 bases. CDR3 length: 13 amino acids. Germline-derived CDR1 and CDR2 are SGHRS and YFSETQ. The V and J ends lost 6 bases and 3 bases, in that order; junction bases with no gene match: 4.

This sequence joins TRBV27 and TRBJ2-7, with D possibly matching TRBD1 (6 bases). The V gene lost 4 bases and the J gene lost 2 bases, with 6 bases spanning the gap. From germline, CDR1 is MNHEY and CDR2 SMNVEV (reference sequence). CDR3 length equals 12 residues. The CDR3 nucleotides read TGTGCCAGCAGTTGGGGGCCCTACGAGCAGTACTTC. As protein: CASSWGPYEQYF.